One sample yielded the 17 T cell receptor beta chains listed below, sequenced in a study of blood T cell repertoires in COVID-19 (TCRdb year 2020). The library was generated by the immunoSEQ multiplex PCR assay. In its TCRdb copy, this immuneACCESS table keeps in-frame sequences only and misses some clones. Where compared with another copy, unresolved V genes explain less than half of these, and the others have no known cause. Across this sample there are roughly 110,000 clones, with roughly 81% seen only once. 1.4% to 1.5% of the sample rests with the top ten. Sequencing was performed on peripheral blood. These receptors all stem from a man aged 40-49 years with acute or convalescent COVID-19.

The chain joins TRBV7-8 to TRBJ1-1, with 8 positions matching TRBD1. V lost 5 bases, J lost 0 bases, and 8 bases stayed unmatched. The CDR3 has 16 residues. Germline V gene lookup returns CDR1 SGHVS and CDR2 FQNEAQ. The CDR3 DNA follows: TGTGCCAGCAGCCGCGGGGACAGGAGGATGAACACTGAAGCTTTCTTT. Translated: CASSRGDRRMNTEAFF.

As DNA, the CDR3 is TGTGCCAGCCCTTCTCTAGCGGGAACGTACGAGCAGTACTTC. This codes for CASPSLAGTYEQYF. The V gene is TRBV6-4, the J gene TRBJ2-7, with 9 bases lining up with TRBD2. Germline assignment: CDR1 MRHNA and CDR2 SNTAGT. V was pared by 8 bases and J by 4 bases, with 9 bases of the junction left unmatched. The CDR3 loop spans 14 amino acids.

The chain uses TRBV6-5 and TRBJ1-5; D is possibly TRBD1 (5 bases). The CDR3 is made up of 12 amino acids. Germline V gene data show CDR1 as MNHEY and CDR2 as SVGAGI. The germline V and J ends were trimmed by 8 bases and 4 bases, with 9 bases remaining between them. CDR3 loop: CASRRGNQPQHF. The CDR3 DNA sequence: TGTGCCAGCCGGAGGGGAAATCAGCCCCAGCATTTT.

This clone appeared once. J is TRBJ2-2 and V is TRBV5-1, with D unresolved. V lost 0 bases to trimming and J lost 1 base, with 7 bases between them. Germline V gene lookup returns CDR1 SGHRS and CDR2 YFSETQ. The CDR3 has 15 amino acids. The CDR3 DNA follows: TGCGCCAGCAGCTTGGGTGGCGGGAACACCGGGGAGCTGTTTTTT. Encoded protein: CASSLGGGNTGELFF.

The chain employs TRBV3-1 (or the pseudogene TRBV3-2) and TRBJ2-5; tentative D call: TRBD2 (5 bases). The germline CDR1 and CDR2 sequences are LGHDT and YNNKEL (reference sequence). The CDR3 loop spans 14 amino acids. V lost 1 base, J lost 4 bases, and 10 bases lay in between. The CDR3: CASSQGVAGETQYF. The CDR3 DNA sequence: TGTGCCAGCAGCCAAGGGGTGGCGGGAGAGACCCAGTACTTC.

V gene TRBV5-1 combines with J gene TRBJ2-5, with D maybe TRBD1 (5 bases). Trimming cost V 4 bases and J 2 bases, with 21 bases left between them. CDR3 length equals 17 residues. CDR1 and CDR2 (germline): SGHRS, YFSETQ. CDR3 residues: CASSRTPFPSGQETQYF. In nucleotides, the CDR3 is TGCGCCAGCAGCAGGACCCCCTTTCCATCAGGGCAAGAGACCCAGTACTTC.

The rearrangement joins TRBV19 to TRBJ2-5, with 8 positions matching TRBD2. The length of the CDR3 is 18 residues. Germline V lookup: CDR1 LNHDA, CDR2 SQIVND (reference sequence). The V gene end was trimmed by 7 bases and the J gene end by 5 bases; junction bases not matched to a gene: 21. This CDR3 reads CASNRLGTPGLEGETQYF. The CDR3 region has the DNA TGTGCCAGTAACCGCCTGGGAACTCCGGGACTAGAGGGGGAGACCCAGTACTTC. Based on the CDR3 plus reference TRBV19 and TRBJ2-5, the full variable domain is DGGITQSPKYLFRKEGQNVTLSCEQNLNHDAMYWYRQDPGQGLRLIYYSQIVNDFQKGDIAEGYSVSREKKESFPLTVTSAQKNPTAFYLCASNRLGTPGLEGETQYFGPGTRLLVL.

The chain recombines TRBV9 with TRBJ2-7; 12 bases align to TRBD1. The CDR3 has 15 amino acids. Per the germline V gene, CDR1 is SGDLS and CDR2 is YYNGEE. Germline trimming cut 0 bases from V and 6 bases from J; bases unmatched to any gene: 4. In DNA form, the CDR3 reads TGTGCCAGCAGCGTAGAGGGACAGGGGGCAGTCGAGCAGTACTTC. Translation gives CASSVEGQGAVEQYF.

This rearrangement joins TRBV7-9 to TRBJ2-1; D perhaps matches TRBD1 (5 bases). There are 13 residues in the CDR3. Per germline, CDR1 SEHNR and CDR2 FQNEAQ (reference sequence). Trimming removed 1 base from V and 9 bases from J, with 10 bases in between. The CDR3 reads CASSLGSQGEQFF. CDR3 coding DNA: TGTGCCAGCAGCTTAGGCTCTCAGGGTGAGCAGTTCTTC.

V usage is TRBV10-3 and J usage is TRBJ1-1, with a weak D call TRBD1 (5 bases). The CDR3 has 17 residues. V lost 0 bases, J lost 0 bases, and 14 bases lay in between. Germline assignment: CDR1 ENHRY and CDR2 SYGVKD. CDR3 amino acids: CAISESRQGNMNTEAFF. The CDR3 DNA reads TGTGCCATCAGTGAGTCGCGGCAGGGTAACATGAACACTGAAGCTTTCTTT.

The sample holds one count of this clone. J is TRBJ1-6 and V is TRBV7-2, with D perhaps TRBD1 (5 bases). Germline-derived CDR1 and CDR2 are SGHTA and FQGNSA. CDR3 size: 13 residues. V was clipped by 5 bases and J by 10 bases, with 12 bases between them. The CDR3 reads CASSMDNLSPLHF. Here the CDR3 DNA reads TGTGCCAGCAGCATGGACAATCTCTCACCCCTCCACTTT. The complete variable domain, with remaining parts taken from reference TRBV7-2 and TRBJ1-6, reads GAGVSQSPSNKVTEKGKDVELRCDPISGHTALYWYRQSLGQGLEFLIYFQGNSAPDKSGLPSDRFSAERTGGSVSTLTIQRTQQEDSAVYLCASSMDNLSPLHFGNGTRLTVT.

The chain has TRBV19 and TRBJ1-5; 10 nucleotides match TRBD1. With 5 bases clipped from V and 7 bases from J, the junction kept 5 bases outside the gene matches. Germline loops: CDR1 LNHDA, CDR2 SQIVND (reference sequence). The length of the CDR3 is 14 residues. CDR3 sequence: CASSDRGLEQPQHF. CDR3 in DNA: TGTGCCAGTAGTGACAGGGGGCTTGAACAGCCCCAGCATTTT.

The table lists this clone with a few counts. This chain joins TRBV5-1 and TRBJ1-2; D is uncertain. The CDR3 spans 15 residues. With 4 bases removed from V and 1 base from J, the gap between germline ends came to 14 bases. Germline CDR1 SGHRS, CDR2 YFSETQ. The CDR3 region has the DNA TGCGCCAGCAGCCGTACAGCAAACAATAACTATGGCTACACCTTC. Protein product: CASSRTANNNYGYTF. The variable domain in full, with the rest retrieved from reference TRBV5-1 and TRBJ1-2, is KAGVTQTPRYLIKTRGQQVTLSCSPISGHRSVSWYQQTPGQGLQFLFEYFSETQRNKGNFPGRFSGRQFSNSRSEMNVSTLELGDSALYLCASSRTANNNYGYTFGSGTRLTVV.

The V gene is TRBV9, the J gene TRBJ2-3, with D perhaps matching TRBD1 (6 bases). V lost 2 bases, J lost 2 bases, and 12 bases lay in between. The germline V gene has CDR1 SGDLS and CDR2 YYNGEE. This CDR3 contains 15 residues. The CDR3 DNA reads TGTGCCAGCAGCGTTTTGGACAGTCACACAGATACGCAGTATTTT. Translated, it gives CASSVLDSHTDTQYF.

The chain recombines TRBV2 with TRBJ1-1, with 7 bases matching TRBD1. V trimming: 5 bases; J trimming: 5 bases; junction bases outside the gene matches: 8. Germline values: CDR1 SNHLY, CDR2 FYNNEI. The CDR3 loop spans 14 amino acids. The CDR3 nucleotides are TGTGCCAGCAGTTCTGACAGGGTATTGACTGAAGCTTTCTTT. Its translation is CASSSDRVLTEAFF.

J is TRBJ1-4 and V is TRBV7-4, with TRBD1 identical over 8 bases. The CDR3 runs to 18 residues. The V and J ends lost 4 bases and 1 base, in that order; junction bases with no gene match: 11. Germline CDR1 reads SGHVT; CDR2 reads SQSDAQ. The CDR3 DNA reads as TGTGCCAGCAGCTCCGGACAGGGAATTGTGGGAACTAATGAAAAACTGTTTTTT. It is translated as CASSSGQGIVGTNEKLFF.

This chain connects TRBV7-2 to TRBJ2-2; the D gene is possibly TRBD1 (6 bases). With 5 bases removed from V and 6 bases from J, the gap between germline ends came to 16 bases. This CDR3 is 15 amino acids long. Germline V gene data show CDR1 as SGHTA and CDR2 as FQGNSA. CDR3 region: CASSKQGYGSGELFF. The CDR3 DNA sequence: TGTGCCAGCAGCAAGCAGGGGTACGGGTCCGGGGAGCTGTTTTTT.